The entry below describes one TCR beta chain. Germline lookup yields CDR1 SQVTM and CDR2 ANQGSEA. This CDR3 has 13 residues. V was pared by 4 bases and J by 8 bases, with 8 bases of the junction left unmatched. Recruited during active infection, patients (from Seattle) were subsequently followed longitudinally. Source study methods: Cell counts per sample came from amplifying reference gene primers. Profiled with immunoSEQ multiplex PCR; TCRdb holds only in-frame clones, not every one. V and J calls and clone size are those listed in that table; D and trimming were worked out from the DNA. The profile covers approximately 65,000 clones, with roughly 87% appearing a single time and under 0.65% taken by the ten largest. The data derive from a study of blood T cell repertoires in COVID-19. Study in general: PBMCs, B-cell-depleted T cells, or T cells provided the cDNA or gDNA that made up the material.

This clonotype was obtained from a middle-aged man with COVID-19, enrolled during active disease. J is TRBJ2-4 and V is TRBV29-1; TRBD2 agrees at 7 bases. Input material: peripheral blood. The CDR3 coding sequence is TGCAGCGTTGGGGTGCGGGAGTGGGACATTCAGTACTTC. Translation gives CSVGVREWDIQYF.